The 15 T cell receptor beta chains below were found in one sample sequenced in a study of T cells in Graves' hyperthyroidism and ophthalmopathy. The TCR beta CDR3 regions underwent amplification using RNA transcripts as the source. HTBI primers were the set used in a first-round RT-PCR of the TCR CDR3. MiXCR, applied by TCRdb to the multiplex PCR reads, yields one record per CDR3 protein. Altogether nearly 600,000 distinct CDR3 sequences are present, 12% to 15% being singletons, with the ten largest covering less than 9%. Sequencing was done on a sample of blood. The receptor set was obtained from a woman younger than 30 with Graves' ophthalmopathy.

The J gene is TRBJ2-5, the V gene TRBV24-1; 7 nucleotides agree with TRBD1. This CDR3 is 17 amino acids long. The germline V gene has CDR1 KGHDR and CDR2 SFDVKD. V shed 1 base, J shed 5 bases, and the junction held 12 bases outside the gene matches. The CDR3 reads CATSDFEGASQGETQYF. The CDR3 DNA is TGTGCCACCAGTGATTTTGAGGGGGCCTCTCAAGGGGAGACCCAGTACTTC.

This clonotype was observed many times. The chain links TRBV5-1 to TRBJ2-5; D is undetermined. V gave up 0 bases and J gave up 5 bases, with 17 bases separating them. Germline V gene data show CDR1 as SGHRS and CDR2 as YFSETQ. CDR3 length: 16 residues. CDR3: CASSLVRTAVWETQYF. DNA of the CDR3: TGCGCCAGCAGCTTGGTTCGGACGGCGGTGTGGGAGACCCAGTACTTC.

Concerning this clonotype itself: This could be a read error, since a much larger clone is one nucleotide away. The chain employs TRBV20-1 and TRBJ2-1; no clear D gene. The CDR3 contains 17 residues. The V gene's germline CDR1 is DFQATT and CDR2 SNEGSKA (reference sequence). For the CDR3, the DNA is TGCAGTGCTAGAACCCCTTCGTGGGCGAGCTCCTACAATGAGCGGTTCTTC. Protein sequence: CSARTPSWASSYNERFF.

With respect to this clonotype: One base away lies a much larger clone, so this may be a sequencing read error. Likely a read error: the CDR3 ends without its conserved phenylalanine or tryptophan. The chain employs TRBV5-1 and TRBJ2-7, with 9 bases aligning to TRBD1. Germline CDR1 is SGHRS and CDR2 is YFSETQ. J lost 3 bases, V lost 3 bases, and 4 bases had no gene match. The CDR3 runs to 14 residues. As DNA, the CDR3 is TGCGCCAGCAGCTACCAGGGACAGGGCTACGAGCAGTACTCC. This encodes CASSYQGQGYEQYS.

The V and J genes are TRBV6-2 or TRBV6-3 and TRBJ2-5; D ambiguous. CDR3 length: 14 residues. Germline CDR1 MNHEY, CDR2 SVGEGT. V lost 8 bases, J lost 5 bases, and 18 bases lay in between. The CDR3 spells CASGTRAPWETQYF. The CDR3 DNA is TGTGCCAGCGGAACTCGGGCCCCTTGGGAGACCCAGTACTTC.

The V gene is TRBV3-1, the J gene TRBJ1-1; TRBD1 is a possible D gene (5 bases). Per the germline V gene, CDR1 is LGHDT and CDR2 is YNNKEL (reference sequence). The CDR3 loop spans 15 amino acids. V was shortened by 6 bases and J by 1 base, with 15 bases between the two germline ends. CDR3 DNA: TGTGCCAGCAGTGATGAGGGGACCCGGAACACTGAAGCTTTCTTT. Protein product: CASSDEGTRNTEAFF. Full variable domain (rest looked up from reference TRBV3-1 and TRBJ1-1): DTAVSQTPKYLVTQMGNDKSIKCEQNLGHDTMYWYKQDSKKFLKIMFSYNNKELIINETVPNRFSPKSPDKAHLNLHINSLELGDSAVYFCASSDEGTRNTEAFFGQGTRLTVV.

Note on this clonotype: The junction does not match germline at one end; this may be a read error. The chain combines TRBV24-1 with TRBJ1-2; D gene uncertain. The CDR3 is made up of 16 amino acids. The germline CDR1 and CDR2 sequences are KGHDR and SFDVKD. The CDR3 protein is CATSDQDRTAHYGCTF. As DNA, the CDR3 is TGTGCCACCAGTGACCAAGATAGGACCGCCCACTATGGCTGCACCTTC.

The genes are TRBV28 and TRBJ2-7, with 11 positions matching TRBD1. The germline V gene encodes CDR1 MDHEN and CDR2 SYDVKM. This CDR3 has 14 amino acids. V lost 4 bases and J lost 6; bases outside the gene matches: 5. The DNA for the CDR3 is TGTGCCAGCAGTTCGGGACAGGGGGGGTTCGAGCAGTACTTC. Residues: CASSSGQGGFEQYF.

This clonotype came up many times. The CDR3 here is CASSLAQSSGRDEQFF. The CDR3 nucleotides are TGTGCCAGCAGTCTAGCCCAGAGTAGCGGGAGAGATGAGCAGTTCTTC. The J gene is TRBJ2-1, the V gene TRBV28; 9 nucleotides align to TRBD2. Unmatched junction bases numbered 13, after V lost 5 bases and J lost 8 bases. The CDR3 loop spans 16 amino acids. In germline, CDR1 is MDHEN, CDR2 SYDVKM.

This clonotype was seen at least ten times. The chain joins TRBV20-1 to TRBJ2-7, with TRBD2 matching over 7 bases. This CDR3 has 13 residues. Unmatched junction bases numbered 2, after V lost 3 bases and J lost 0 bases. The germline gives CDR1 DFQATT, CDR2 SNEGSKA (reference sequence). CDR3 DNA: TGCAGTGCTAGTGGGACTAACTCCTACGAGCAGTACTTC. Translated: CSASGTNSYEQYF.

This clonotype was detected ten times or more. This chain uses TRBV18 with TRBJ2-3; D call uncertain. The V gene's germline CDR1 is KGHSH and CDR2 LQKENI. The V end was cut by 2 bases, the J end by 7 bases, with 10 bases between. This CDR3 is 13 amino acids long. The CDR3 here is CASSPNTQNTQYF. CDR3 nucleotides: TGTGCCAGCTCACCAAACACACAGAATACGCAGTATTTT.

This clonotype was seen at least ten times. The CDR3 spells CASSPLGLGETQYF. The CDR3 DNA reads as TGTGCCAGCAGCCCCCTTGGGCTGGGAGAGACCCAGTACTTC. The chain recombines TRBV9 with TRBJ2-5, with unresolved D. The CDR3 length is 14 residues. Germline V CDR1 and CDR2: SGDLS, YYNGEE. V gave up 4 bases and J gave up 4 bases, with 14 bases separating them.

This clonotype has ten or more counts. The chain carries TRBV7-9 and TRBJ2-1; tentative D call: TRBD2 (6 bases). CDR1 and CDR2 (germline): SEHNR, FQNEAQ (reference sequence). Trimming cost V 5 bases and J 2 bases, with 13 bases left between them. CDR3 length: 15 residues. CDR3 protein: CASSRSGPTYNEQFF. Here the CDR3 DNA reads TGTGCCAGCAGCCGAAGCGGGCCTACCTACAATGAGCAGTTCTTC.

The chain joins TRBV19 to TRBJ1-1, with TRBD1 identical over 8 bases. V trimming: 11 bases; J trimming: 0 bases; junction bases outside the gene matches: 5. The CDR3 has 13 amino acids. From germline, CDR1 is LNHDA and CDR2 SQIVND (reference sequence). CDR3 sequence: CACNRGVNTEAFF. CDR3 DNA: TGTGCCTGCAACAGGGGGGTGAACACTGAAGCTTTCTTT.

This clonotype was counted only a few times. The chain carries TRBV20-1 and TRBJ1-6; D unclear. Trimming stripped 1 base from V and 7 bases from J, with 14 bases between. The CDR3 contains 15 residues. Germline V gene lookup returns CDR1 DFQATT and CDR2 SNEGSKA (reference sequence). The DNA for the CDR3 is TGCAGTGCTAGAGGAAGGGTGGCAGGCAATTCACCCCTCCACTTT. Translation: CSARGRVAGNSPLHF.